The rows below give T cell receptor beta chains drawn from one sample of a study of T cell repertoires in cytomegalovirus infection. For these receptors, no antigen is known. TCRdb passed the reads through MiXCR, listing each CDR3 protein once. The sample records some 800,000 distinct CDR3 sequences, about 31% being singletons. Sample: cultured CD8+ T cells from PBMCs, taken from culture after CMV antigen stimulation. The receptors originated from a human donor in good health (CMV status not recorded). Some clones in this sample may be carry-over from other donors' samples. Both conserved end residues are part of each CDR3. D genes are given only for firm matches. Not every row has a clone size; where given, it reads once, few, many or a size class.

abundance	len	v_gene	d_gene	j_gene	CDR3nt	CDR3aa
many	16	TRBV12-5	-	TRBJ1-1	TGTGCTAGTGGTTTGGGTCTCTGGCGGACTAACACTGAAGCTTTCTTT	CASGLGLWRTNTEAFF
many	16	TRBV7-6	TRBD2	TRBJ2-2	TGTGCCAGCAGCTATAGCGGGGGGCCGAACACCGGGGAGCTGTTTTTT	CASSYSGGPNTGELFF
few	13	TRBV2	-	TRBJ2-3	TGTGCCAGCATCGAGAAGACGACAGATACGCAGTATTTT	CASIEKTTDTQYF
-	16	TRBV18	TRBD1	TRBJ1-1	TGTGCCAGCTCACCCGGGACAGGGAAGGAAAAGACTGAAGCTTTCTTT	CASSPGTGKEKTEAFF
-	17	TRBV7-9	-	TRBJ2-5	TGTGCCAGCAGCCCCCGAAAACTCGACAGGTTTCAAGAGACCCAGTACTTC	CASSPRKLDRFQETQYF
-	16	TRBV6-5	-	TRBJ2-7	TGTGCCAGCAGTTACTCGGGGGGGGCCCACTTCTACGAGCAGTACTTC	CASSYSGGAHFYEQYF
few	15	TRBV4-1	TRBD1	TRBJ1-5	TGCGCCAGCAGCCACCCGGGACAGGTTTATCAGCCCCAGCATTTT	CASSHPGQVYQPQHF
-	15	TRBV5-4	TRBD1	TRBJ1-2	TGTGCCAGCAGCCCCGGGACAGGGCACTTTAATGGCTACACCTTC	CASSPGTGHFNGYTF
few	20	TRBV6-5	TRBD2	TRBJ2-1	TGTGCCAGCATTCGAGATGGGCTAGCGGGGGGGCGAGGCTCCTACAATGAGCAGTTCTTC	CASIRDGLAGGRGSYNEQFF
-	14	TRBV4-1	TRBD1	TRBJ2-2	TGCGCCAGCAGTAAACAGGGGCTTGCCGGGGAGCTGTTTTTT	CASSKQGLAGELFF
once	14	TRBV4-1	-	TRBJ2-1	TGCGCCAGCAACCACCCGGGACTTTACAATGAGCAGTTCTTC	CASNHPGLYNEQFF
-	13	TRBV6-2/TRBV6-3	-	TRBJ1-1	TGTGCCAGCACGCTCCGTTCCAACACTGAAGCTTTCTTT	CASTLRSNTEAFF
few	12	TRBV7-9	-	TRBJ2-1	TGTGCCAGCAGCTTTCCGGGGTGGGAGCAGTTCTTC	CASSFPGWEQFF
few	15	TRBV19	-	TRBJ2-2	TGTGCCAGTAGTGGCTGGGTGGGGTACACCGGGGAGCTGTTTTTT	CASSGWVGYTGELFF
many	11	TRBV12-3/TRBV12-4	TRBD2	TRBJ2-1	TGTGCCAGTCTAGCGGGGGATGAGCAGTTCTTC	CASLAGDEQFF
many	13	TRBV7-8	TRBD1	TRBJ1-1	TGTGCCAGCAGCTTACGAATGGACAGGGAAGCTTTCTTT	CASSLRMDREAFF
few	15	TRBV7-9	-	TRBJ1-2	TGTGCCAGCAGCCCGCGTGAGGGGCGAGCCTATGGCTACACCTTC	CASSPREGRAYGYTF
-	12	TRBV7-8	-	TRBJ1-5	TGTGCCAGCAGCTTAGGGGAACAGCCCCAGCATTTT	CASSLGEQPQHF
-	15	TRBV6-6	TRBD1	TRBJ2-7	TGTGCCAGCAATCCCCAGGGGAAGGGGGCTTACGAGCAGTACTTC	CASNPQGKGAYEQYF
few	16	TRBV11-1	TRBD2	TRBJ2-1	TGTGCCAGCAGCCCGACGAAAGCGGGGGCCTACAATGAGCAGTTCTTC	CASSPTKAGAYNEQFF
-	17	TRBV9	-	TRBJ2-1	TGTGCCAGCAGCCTTATTAGCGGAAGTTACTCCTACAATGAGCAGTTCTTC	CASSLISGSYSYNEQFF
-	14	TRBV12-3/TRBV12-4	-	TRBJ1-1	TGTGCCAGCTTACTGGGGCGGACGAACACTGAAGCTTTCTTT	CASLLGRTNTEAFF
-	15	TRBV19	-	TRBJ1-2	TGTGCCAGTAGTATGAGAGTCTTGGAGGACTATGGCTACACCTTC	CASSMRVLEDYGYTF
-	16	TRBV7-2	-	TRBJ1-1	TGTGCCAGCAGCTCCGCCGGGGGCGTTGTGAACACTGAAGCTTTCTTT	CASSSAGGVVNTEAFF
few	18	TRBV6-5	-	TRBJ1-1	TGTGCCAGCAGTTACTCGAAAATAGCCACAGGGAAGAGAACTGAAGCTTTCTTT	CASSYSKIATGKRTEAFF
few	12	TRBV5-1	TRBD1	TRBJ2-7	TGCGCCAGCAGTTGGACAGGGGCCGAGCAGTACTTC	CASSWTGAEQYF
few	13	TRBV9	-	TRBJ1-1	TGTGCCAGCAGCCCCACTACGAACACTGAAGCTTTCTTT	CASSPTTNTEAFF
-	17	TRBV5-1	TRBD2	TRBJ2-5	TGCGCCAGCAGCACGGGACTAGCGGGGGGGACCCAAGAGACCCAGTACTTC	CASSTGLAGGTQETQYF
few	16	TRBV7-6	TRBD2	TRBJ2-1	TGTGCCAGCAGCTCAAGGACTAGCGGGGGGGCCGATGAGCAGTTCTTC	CASSSRTSGGADEQFF
-	15	TRBV12-3/TRBV12-4	-	TRBJ2-6	TGTGCCAGCAGCGCAGGGAGGAAGGGGGCCAACGTCCTGACTTTC	CASSAGRKGANVLTF
few	14	TRBV7-2	-	TRBJ2-5	TGTGCCAGCAGCTTAGGGTCAGGGGAAGAGACCCAGTACTTC	CASSLGSGEETQYF